Below are 14 T cell receptor beta chains sequenced from a single sample in a study of early T cells in non-severe SARS-CoV-2 infection. TCRdb fed the 5' RACE reads into MiXCR, producing one record per CDR3 protein. The data contain about 48,000 distinct CDR3 sequences, about 6% of them singletons. The specimen comprised whole blood, sampled at baseline. The origin of the receptors is an adult who was a healthcare worker with PCR-confirmed SARS-CoV-2 infection or an uninfected control (not recorded which).

This clonotype showed up many times. The chain uses TRBV5-1 and TRBJ2-1; 13 bases agree with TRBD2. J was trimmed by 7 bases and V by 3 bases; bases with no gene match: 4. Germline V gene sequence: CDR1 SGHRS, CDR2 YFSETQ. This CDR3 contains 15 residues. The CDR3 DNA follows: TGCGCCAGCAGCTCTAGACTAGCGGGAGGAAATGAGCAGTTCTTC. Its protein product is CASSSRLAGGNEQFF.

In its sample, this clonotype was seen many times. The V gene is TRBV20-1, the J gene TRBJ1-4; TRBD1 is a possible D gene (5 bases). The CDR3 is made up of 14 amino acids. Germline V CDR1 and CDR2: DFQATT, SNEGSKA (reference sequence). Deletions cut 6 bases from V and 3 bases from J, with 14 bases between. CDR3 bases: TGCAGTGCAAGTGGAGGGACTGCTAATGAAAAACTGTTTTTT. Translating it yields CSASGGTANEKLFF.

This clonotype was counted a few times. V and J are TRBV5-1 and TRBJ2-2, with D possibly matching TRBD2 (5 bases). V lost 0 bases and J lost 2, with 11 bases in between. The CDR3 extends over 16 amino acids. CDR1 and CDR2 from the germline V gene are SGHRS and YFSETQ. CDR3 nucleotide sequence: TGCGCCAGCAGCTTGGGGTCCGGGATTAACACCGGGGAGCTGTTTTTT. Residues: CASSLGSGINTGELFF.

This clonotype was detected ten times or more. V is TRBV20-1 and J is TRBJ1-2; D possibly corresponds to TRBD1 (5 bases). Germline loops: CDR1 DFQATT, CDR2 SNEGSKA (reference sequence). The CDR3 runs 15 residues. Trimming pared 2 bases from V and 6 bases from J, leaving 19 bases between. The CDR3 spells CSARISRGRFNGYTF. The CDR3 nucleotides read TGCAGTGCTAGAATTTCTAGGGGAAGGTTTAATGGCTACACCTTC.

This rearrangement joins TRBV14 to TRBJ2-7, with D hard to call. V lost 5 bases and J 3 bases, leaving 11 bases between the germline ends. The CDR3 length is 13 residues. The germline V gene encodes CDR1 SGHDN and CDR2 FVKESK. The CDR3 nucleotides read TGTGCCAGCAGCGACGACCGTTACTACGAGCAGTACTTC. Translated, it gives CASSDDRYYEQYF.

Sample share makes this clonotype medium-sized (0.01 to 0.1%). The J gene is TRBJ2-7, the V gene TRBV24-1; TRBD2 matches at 8 bases. Germline assignment: CDR1 KGHDR and CDR2 SFDVKD. The V segment lost 2 bases and the J segment 3 bases; nucleotides outside the gene matches: 5. This CDR3 is 15 amino acids long. CDR3: CATSDSAGGRYEQYF. The CDR3 DNA reads as TGTGCCACCAGTGATTCCGCGGGAGGTCGCTACGAGCAGTACTTC.

The chain joins TRBV11-2 to TRBJ2-7; TRBD2 aligns across 7 bases. The germline CDR1 and CDR2 sequences are SGHAT and FQNNGV. The trim removed 3 bases at V and 3 bases at J, leaving 5 bases unmatched. The CDR3 covers 14 residues. The CDR3 reads CASSLGTTVYEQYF. In DNA form, the CDR3 reads TGTGCCAGCAGCTTGGGGACTACCGTCTACGAGCAGTACTTC.

This clonotype was seen repeatedly, ten times or more. The chain has TRBV19 and TRBJ1-5, with TRBD1 identical over 7 bases. This CDR3 region has 14 residues. Germline CDR1 reads LNHDA; CDR2 reads SQIVND (reference sequence). Losses at the gene ends were 5 bases for V and 4 bases for J; bases not matched to a gene: 5. This chain's CDR3 is CASSLGQWNQPQHF. In DNA, the CDR3 is TGTGCCAGTAGTTTGGGACAGTGGAATCAGCCCCAGCATTTT.

This clonotype was seen a handful of times. CDR3 in amino acids: CSVSTGKTYEQYF. As DNA, the CDR3 is TGCAGCGTCAGTACAGGGAAAACCTACGAGCAGTACTTC. The chain couples TRBV29-1 to TRBJ2-7; D perhaps matches TRBD1 (6 bases). The V end lost 6 bases, the J end lost 2 bases, and 14 bases lay between the germline ends. Germline assignment: CDR1 SQVTM and CDR2 ANQGSEA. The CDR3 totals 13 residues.

The V and J genes are TRBV7-2 and TRBJ1-5; 11 positions agree with TRBD1. The J segment lost 5 bases and the V segment lost 5 bases, leaving 2 bases of the junction unmatched. Germline lookup yields CDR1 SGHTA and CDR2 FQGNSA. The CDR3 extends over 14 amino acids. The CDR3 nucleotides read TGTGCCAGCAGCCGGACAGGGGGCTATCAGCCCCAGCATTTT. Its protein product is CASSRTGGYQPQHF.

In its sample, this clonotype was seen a few times. The chain is built from TRBV5-1 and TRBJ2-7, with D unresolved. CDR3 length: 14 amino acids. The V and J ends lost 0 bases and 4 bases respectively, with 11 bases between them. Germline values: CDR1 SGHRS, CDR2 YFSETQ. The CDR3 sequence: CASSLAGRLYEQYF. The CDR3 nucleotides read TGCGCCAGCAGCTTGGCGGGCCGTCTGTACGAGCAGTACTTC.

This clonotype has a count of ten or more. This chain joins TRBV27 and TRBJ2-1, with 9 bases lining up with TRBD2. V was clipped by 8 bases and J by 4 bases; unmatched bases: 12. Germline CDR1 reads MNHEY; CDR2 reads SMNVEV (reference sequence). This CDR3 region has 16 residues. The CDR3 is CASCPAGGPGYNEQFF. CDR3 DNA: TGTGCCAGCTGCCCAGCGGGAGGACCGGGGTACAATGAGCAGTTCTTC.

This clonotype was recorded a few times. The rearrangement uses TRBV29-1 and TRBJ1-1; D is uncertain. The V end was cut by 4 bases, the J end by 0 bases, with 9 bases between. Germline V gene data show CDR1 as SQVTM and CDR2 as ANQGSEA. The CDR3 extends over 13 amino acids. The chain's CDR3 is CSVGATMNTEAFF. CDR3 in DNA: TGCAGCGTTGGGGCCACTATGAACACTGAAGCTTTCTTT.

This clonotype has more than one count but fewer than ten. Germline and junction disagree at one end, which may indicate a read error. The chain is built from TRBV6-5 and TRBJ1-6; no definite D call. This CDR3 is 12 amino acids long. The germline V gene encodes CDR1 MNHEY and CDR2 SVGAGI. As DNA, the CDR3 is TGTGCCAGCAGTCTACAAAATTCACCCCCCCACTTT. This encodes CASSLQNSPPHF.